The TCR beta chain described here comes from a study of cytomegalovirus exposure and HLA in healthy donors (dated by TCRdb to about 2017). The study in broad terms: According to an earlier analysis of 587 of the donors, about 179 million T cells yielded over 100 million unique TCR beta sequences and 276 Gb of sequence data. An early release that covered around 590 HLA-typed donors contained around 330 gigabases of sequencing data and around 80 million unique TCR sequences. Among the approximately 400 genotyped donors, around 81% belonged to the genetic ancestry cluster associated with self-reported Caucasian donors. The study was designed to test whether signatures of past pathogen exposure could be identified by cataloging public T cell receptors. The study used immunosequencing to profile the T cell repertoires of 670 or so subjects and linked those repertoires to cytomegalovirus serostatus. Besides the first cohort of more than 650 subjects, a separate validation cohort made up of over 100 different subjects was used. High-throughput TCR immunosequencing, statistical association of individual TCRs with disease status, and machine learning were combined to predict cytomegalovirus infection status. A later analysis re-examined previously published TCR beta repertoires from 610 or so donors and added high-resolution HLA genotyping to investigate patterns of TCR occurrence. Rather than drawing on any new phenotypic data, the later analysis identified candidate immune exposures from TCR beta sequences and the way those sequences occurred across donors. In an earlier analysis of roughly 600 of the donors, high-throughput TCR beta sequencing was used to judge whether each TCR beta V gene segment behaved as functional or pseudogenic. Alongside the repertoire data, information on donor age, sex, ethnicity and CMV serostatus was compiled. Genome-wide SNP genotypes for about 65% of the 666 donors were used in a later genetic analysis, which treated that subset as a discovery cohort. Every discovery cohort repertoire had been produced on one sequencing platform. HLA typing included class I and class II loci at four-digit resolution. The number of typed donors differed by locus: 629-630 for A, B, C, DRB1 and DQB1; 500 to 550 for DQA1; 606 for DPA1; and about 450 for DPB1. Four to six DR-DQ haplotypes were handled as single units for association and clustering, since linkage in the cohort was strong. Across 398 genotyped donors of the cohort, an average of about 200,000 unique TCR beta nucleotide sequences per donor were sequenced, and roughly a sixth of those sequences were non-productive.

Receptor amplification or capture employed the immunoSEQ multiplex PCR assay. For the multiplex PCR, a mixture combining 60 forward primers for TCR Vbeta segments and 13 reverse primers for TCR Jbeta segments was used. The CDR3 region of rearranged TCR beta genes was amplified from genomic DNA with a multiplex PCR assay. The amplified TCR beta libraries were sequenced on the Illumina HiSeq System as 87-base-pair reads. The authors' pipeline ran thus. In a later analysis, tens of millions of unique TCR beta chains were counted across the approximately 620 repertoires, and approximately 11 million of these chains were shared by at least two donors. A nearest-neighbor algorithm error-corrected the raw reads and collapsed the reads into unique sequences, merging closely related sequences to remove PCR and sequencing errors. To assign V, D and J gene segments, CDR3 sequences were aligned to IMGT reference sequences. For a sequence to be retained, at least a six-nucleotide match to both a V gene segment and a J gene segment was required. A rearrangement counted as productive if the CDR3 had no stop codons and remained in frame with V and J, and every other rearrangement counted as non-productive. Following IMGT convention, CDR3 was defined as the stretch from the second conserved V-encoded cysteine to the conserved J-encoded phenylalanine. The earlier analysis of 550 to 650 of the donors excluded any sequence lacking an unambiguous match to a single V gene segment. An earlier analysis of almost 600 of the donors classified V segments as functional when productive rearrangements were above 56.7% and as segregating when the standard deviation between donors was above 5%. To diagnose cytomegalovirus status from the catalog of TCR beta chain sequences, a statistical classification framework was built. V and J gene assignment, in a later analysis, came from comparing TCR nucleotide sequences with IMGT/GENE-DB human TR gene sequences. A later analysis assigned CDR3 sequences and most-parsimonious VDJ recombination scenarios with the TCRdist pipeline. In a later analysis, every TCR beta chain was defined by the combination of its CDR3 amino acid sequence and its V-gene family, and reads without a unique V-gene family were dropped. As a way to deal with suspected cross-contamination and a sequencing artifact, a later analysis dropped hundreds of nucleotide sequences that were highly shared and had low generation probability. In a later analysis, a clonal expansion index for each public chain was calculated from normalized within-repertoire ranks of inferred template counts. A later analysis computed generation probabilities with a VDJ recombination model fitted to out-of-frame rearrangements, and checked the results against IGoR. In a later analysis, hypergeometric tests were used to score TCR-TCR, TCR-HLA and TCR-CMV co-occurrence, with a repertoire-size bias correction applied to TCR pairs. False discovery rates were estimated in a later analysis by permuting HLA or CMV assignments 20 times. In a later analysis, co-occurring TCRs were grouped using DBSCAN, with TCRdist sequence similarity added in when clustering inside HLA-allele-positive subsets. Repertoires with fewer than 30,000 or more than 120,000 public chains were left out of co-occurrence clustering, as were about 5 repertoires with anomalous nucleotide sharing. TCRdb carries this immuneACCESS record with in-frame sequences only. Its versions omit some clonotypes, under half of them owing to an unresolved V gene in the studies checked, with the rest unexplained. Clone size and V and J calls were adopted from that table, with D and trimming inferred from the DNA. Across this sample there are roughly 190,000 clones, with around 62% seen only once. Of the sample, around 3.2% falls within the top ten clones.

The cohort consisted of 666 healthy bone marrow donors. At the time of sampling, every cohort member was nominally healthy, though immune exposures that went unrecorded were likely present. The donor was CMV seronegative and belonged to the group of 320 or so seronegative cohort members. Every donor gave a peripheral blood sample, and the peripheral blood mononuclear cells from that sample were used for TCR beta sequencing. Genomic DNA was extracted from the blood cell samples with the Qiagen DNeasy Blood Extraction Kit. The CDR3 runs 15 residues from the cysteine to the phenylalanine. Of the read, only the CDR3 DNA is kept; its 45 bases are in frame from base 1. At the junction V is shortened by 6 bases and J by 1 base, with 13 bases in between. CDR1 and CDR2 were assigned from the germline V gene as SNHLY and FYNNEI. As regards this clone: The clone's antigen remains unknown. No base quality information exists; no much larger clone differs at one position.

What the authors observed across the whole study: Strong co-occurrence of HLA alleles, especially DR and DQ, made assigning TCR associations to individual alleles difficult. In an earlier analysis of more than 450 of the donors, most TCR beta V segments were observed in productive rearrangements about 87% or about 30% of the time, broadly matching IMGT annotations. In a later genetic analysis, fewer N-insertions in productive TCRs were reported among donors in an Asian-associated ancestry cluster than the roughly 670-donor mean. Correlated functional status among segregating V segments might be attributable to linkage disequilibrium, but an unknown experimental factor could not be ruled out. Because HLA typing was missing for some donors at each locus, association tests included only the typed subset. A later analysis found that HLA-associated TCR beta chains were more clonally expanded and had lower generation probabilities than equally common non-associated chains. In vitro tests confirmed that three of the cytomegalovirus-associated TCR beta chains recognize cytomegalovirus antigens. A later analysis reported that several top co-occurrence clusters appeared linked to parvovirus B19, influenza, CMV and Epstein-Barr virus. A cluster of highly shared sequence variants was judged likely to represent a technical artifact of the sequencing pipeline. In a later genetic analysis, a missense DCLRE1C variant was associated with V-gene and J-gene trimming of TCR beta chains, and the association was replicated in an independent cohort. In a later analysis, the rate of TCR association differed among HLA loci, with DRB1 alleles having the most associated TCRs and HLA-C alleles having the fewest. Specific HLA alleles were associated with 16,951 TCR beta sequences at a false discovery rate of 0.05 in a later analysis. The classifier was reported to diagnose cytomegalovirus status with high specificity and sensitivity in both the original and validation cohorts. For the cohort, immune exposure information was limited to CMV serostatus. The authors suggested that the approach could potentially be generalized to other disease states and immunological phenotypes. Some IMGT-functional V segments, including TRBV6-2 and TRBV6-3, could not be distinguished by the 87-base-pair reads and were therefore excluded. Only TCR beta chains were sequenced in this cohort, and the absence of alpha or paired-chain data limited detectable features. Seventeen rarely observed V segments, including chromosome 9 orphons, were excluded from the earlier analysis of some 590 of the donors because counts were too low. A further reported finding was that TCR beta sequences accurately predicted the HLA-A and HLA-B alleles for most subjects in the first cohort. The study gave a list of more than 150 TCR beta chains associated with cytomegalovirus. According to a later analysis, most CMV-associated TCR beta chains appeared to be HLA-restricted, and the HLA associations seemed to be driven largely by CMV exposure. The presence/absence analyses assumed that sequencing depth was roughly uniform across donors, and that assumption may not be true. While some public TCRs were present in many individuals, most TCR sequences turned up only very rarely across donors.

The source material was PBMCs. The receptor was derived from a man aged 35-49 years in good health and CMV-seronegative. The sequence joins TRBV2 to TRBJ1-5, with the D gene not clear enough to name. The DNA is as follows: TGTGCCAGCAGACGAGGGCAGCCGAGCAATCAGCCCCAGCATTTT. This gives the protein CASRRGQPSNQPQHF.